The T cell receptor (beta chain) under discussion was sequenced for a study of blood T cell repertoires in COVID-19. Study summary: The United States, Italy and Spain were the sources of the acute and convalescent COVID-19 samples.

The CDR3 is 15 amino acids. Germline V gene lookup returns CDR1 SGHDT and CDR2 YYEEEE. Losses at the gene ends were 1 base for V and 7 bases for J; bases not matched to a gene: 4. Original processing methods: Amplification with reference gene primers provided the estimates of nucleated cell counts. Produced via immunoSEQ multiplex PCR; TCRdb's table is partial and in-frame only. The V and J calls and clone size are taken from that table; D and trimming were inferred from the DNA. The sample yields roughly 80,000 clones, roughly 88% seen once. The J gene is TRBJ2-1, the V gene TRBV5-6; TRBD2 matches at 11 bases. This TCR was recovered from a man aged 50-59 years with active COVID-19. The sample taken for sequencing was peripheral blood. The chain's CDR3 is CASSLTSGSGNEQFF. CDR3 DNA: TGTGCCAGCAGCTTGACTAGCGGGAGCGGTAATGAGCAGTTCTTC.